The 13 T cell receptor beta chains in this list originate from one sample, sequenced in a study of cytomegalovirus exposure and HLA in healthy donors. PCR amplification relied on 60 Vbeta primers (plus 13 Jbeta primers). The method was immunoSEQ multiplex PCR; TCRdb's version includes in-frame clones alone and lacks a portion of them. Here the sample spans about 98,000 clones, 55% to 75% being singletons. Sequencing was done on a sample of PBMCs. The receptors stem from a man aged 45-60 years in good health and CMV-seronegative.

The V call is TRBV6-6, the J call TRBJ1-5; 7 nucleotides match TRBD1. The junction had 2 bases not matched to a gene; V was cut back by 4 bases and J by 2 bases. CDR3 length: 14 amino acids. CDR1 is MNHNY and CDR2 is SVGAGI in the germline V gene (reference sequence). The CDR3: CASSFDRGNQPQHF. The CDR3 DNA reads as TGTGCCAGCAGTTTCGACAGGGGCAATCAGCCCCAGCATTTT.

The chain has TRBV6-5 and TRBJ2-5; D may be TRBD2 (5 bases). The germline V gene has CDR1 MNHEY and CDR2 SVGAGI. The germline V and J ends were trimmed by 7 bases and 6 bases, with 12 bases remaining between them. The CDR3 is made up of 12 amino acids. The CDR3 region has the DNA TGTGCCAGCAATGAAGGCGGGCAGACCCAGTACTTC. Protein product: CASNEGGQTQYF.

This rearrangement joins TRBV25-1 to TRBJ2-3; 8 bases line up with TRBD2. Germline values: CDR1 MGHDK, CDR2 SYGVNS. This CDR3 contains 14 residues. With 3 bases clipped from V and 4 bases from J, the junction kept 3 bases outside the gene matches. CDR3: CASSEGLVADTQYF. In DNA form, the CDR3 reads TGTGCCAGCAGTGAGGGACTAGTTGCAGATACGCAGTATTTT.

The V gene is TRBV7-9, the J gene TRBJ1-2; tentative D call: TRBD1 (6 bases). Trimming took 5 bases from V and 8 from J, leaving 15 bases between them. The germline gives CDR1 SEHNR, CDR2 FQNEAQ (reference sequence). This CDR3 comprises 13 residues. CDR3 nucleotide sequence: TGTGCCAGCAGCGTCAACAGGGCTGAGGGCTACACCTTC. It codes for CASSVNRAEGYTF.

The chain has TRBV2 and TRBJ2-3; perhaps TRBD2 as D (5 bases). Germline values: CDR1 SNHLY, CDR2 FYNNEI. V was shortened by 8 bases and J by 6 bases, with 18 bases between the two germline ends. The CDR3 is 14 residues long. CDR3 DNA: TGTGCCAGCGACTCGGACTCACAAACGGATACGCAGTATTTT. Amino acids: CASDSDSQTDTQYF.

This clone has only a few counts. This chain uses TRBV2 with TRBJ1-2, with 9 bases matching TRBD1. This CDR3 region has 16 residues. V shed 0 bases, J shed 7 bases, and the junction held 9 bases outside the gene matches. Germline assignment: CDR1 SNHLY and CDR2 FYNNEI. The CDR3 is CASSEALRDRASGYTF. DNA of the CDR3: TGTGCCAGCAGTGAAGCTCTCCGGGACAGGGCCTCTGGCTACACCTTC.

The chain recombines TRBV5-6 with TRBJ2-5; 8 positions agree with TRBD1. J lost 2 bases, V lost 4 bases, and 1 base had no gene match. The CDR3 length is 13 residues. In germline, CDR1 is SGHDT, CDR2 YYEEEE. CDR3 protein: CASSRTGQETQYF. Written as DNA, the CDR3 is TGTGCCAGCAGCCGGACAGGGCAAGAGACCCAGTACTTC. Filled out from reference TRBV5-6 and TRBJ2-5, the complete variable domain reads DAGVTQSPTHLIKTRGQQVTLRCSPKSGHDTVSWYQQALGQGPQFIFQYYEEEERQRGNFPDRFSGHQFPNYSSELNVNALLLGDSALYLCASSRTGQETQYFGPGTRLLVL.

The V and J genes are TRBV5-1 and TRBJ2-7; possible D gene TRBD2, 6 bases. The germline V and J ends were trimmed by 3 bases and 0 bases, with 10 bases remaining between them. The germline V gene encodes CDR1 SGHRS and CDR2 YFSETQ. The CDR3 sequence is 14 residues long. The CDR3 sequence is CASSWSGPSYEQYF. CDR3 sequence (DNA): TGCGCCAGCAGCTGGAGCGGGCCCTCCTACGAGCAGTACTTC.

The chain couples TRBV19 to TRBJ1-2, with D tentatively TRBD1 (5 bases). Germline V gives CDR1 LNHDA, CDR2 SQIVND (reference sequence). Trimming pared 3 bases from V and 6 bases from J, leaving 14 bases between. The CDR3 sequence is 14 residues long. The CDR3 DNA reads TGTGCCAGTAGTATCGTGGCAGGGCCCAATGGCTACACCTTC. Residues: CASSIVAGPNGYTF.

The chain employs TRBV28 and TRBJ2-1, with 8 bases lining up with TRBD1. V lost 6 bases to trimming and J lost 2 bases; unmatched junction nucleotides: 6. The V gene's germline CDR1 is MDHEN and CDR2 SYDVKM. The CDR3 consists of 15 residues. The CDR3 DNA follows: TGTGCCAGCAGCAGGACAGGGCTCACCTACAATGAGCAGTTCTTC. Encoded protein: CASSRTGLTYNEQFF.

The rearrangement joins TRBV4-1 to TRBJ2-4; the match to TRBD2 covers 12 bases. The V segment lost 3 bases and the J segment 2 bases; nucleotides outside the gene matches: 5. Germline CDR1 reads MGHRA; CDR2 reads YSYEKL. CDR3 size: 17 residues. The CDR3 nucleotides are TGCGCCAGCAGCCAGCCGACTAGCGGGGGACCCAAAAACATTCAGTACTTC. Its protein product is CASSQPTSGGPKNIQYF.

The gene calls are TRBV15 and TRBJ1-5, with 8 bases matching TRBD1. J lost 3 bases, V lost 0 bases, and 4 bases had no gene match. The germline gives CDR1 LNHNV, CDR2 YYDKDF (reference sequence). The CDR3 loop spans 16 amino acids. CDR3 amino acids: CATSREWDRTNQPQHF. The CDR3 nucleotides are TGTGCCACCAGCAGAGAATGGGACAGGACCAATCAGCCCCAGCATTTT.

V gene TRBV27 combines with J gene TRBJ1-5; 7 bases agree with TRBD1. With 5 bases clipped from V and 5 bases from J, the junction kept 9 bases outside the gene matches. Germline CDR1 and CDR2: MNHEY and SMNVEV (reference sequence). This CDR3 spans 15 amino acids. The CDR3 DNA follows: TGTGCCAGCAGTCCCCGGAAAGGGGGCGATCAGCCCCAGCATTTT. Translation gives CASSPRKGGDQPQHF.